Listed here are 22 T cell receptor beta chains from one sample, sequenced in a study of shared clonotypes between healthy human individuals. As defined, naive CD8 cells were CD45RO-negative and positively selected for CCR7, with terminally differentiated effector memory CD45RA+ cells excluded. Assay: immunoSEQ multiplex PCR; the TCRdb copy retains only in-frame clones and omits some. The repertoire has about 680,000 clones, 92% of them found once; the top ten carry 24%. Sequenced sample: naive CD8+ T cells sorted from blood. These receptors were collected from a man aged 25 to 40 in good health.

The V call is TRBV28, the J call TRBJ1-4, with a weak D call TRBD1 (5 bases). CDR3 length equals 16 residues. The V and J ends lost 2 bases and 1 base respectively, with 11 bases between them. Germline lookup yields CDR1 MDHEN and CDR2 SYDVKM. The CDR3: CASSLIRGLTNEKLFF. The CDR3 region has the DNA TGTGCCAGCAGTTTAATACGGGGGTTAACTAATGAAAAACTGTTTTTT.

This clone has only one observation. The genes are TRBV28 and TRBJ2-7, with 7 bases that match TRBD1. Germline lookup yields CDR1 MDHEN and CDR2 SYDVKM. With 3 bases clipped from V and 3 bases from J, the junction kept 26 bases outside the gene matches. CDR3 length equals 21 residues. The CDR3 spells CASSLGWISGQRVRGYYEQYF. The CDR3, as DNA: TGTGCCAGCAGTTTGGGATGGATTTCGGGACAGAGAGTAAGGGGTTACTACGAGCAGTACTTC.

The chain uses TRBV6-5 and TRBJ2-7; no firm D call. In germline, CDR1 is MNHEY, CDR2 SVGAGI. V lost 6 bases to trimming and J lost 0 bases, with 12 bases between them. The CDR3 runs to 14 residues. The DNA for the CDR3 is TGTGCCAGCAGACCCCCCGGCAGCTCCTACGAGCAGTACTTC. This gives the protein CASRPPGSSYEQYF.

V usage is TRBV18 and J usage is TRBJ2-1; D is unresolved. This CDR3 spans 10 amino acids. The germline V gene has CDR1 KGHSH and CDR2 LQKENI. V was trimmed by 4 bases and J by 8 bases, leaving 3 bases between them. The CDR3 DNA sequence: TGTGCCAGCTCACGCGATGAGCAGTTCTTC. As protein: CASSRDEQFF.

CDR3 residues: CASSLVAGVYNEQFF. CDR3 DNA sequence: TGTGCCAGCAGCTTAGTCGCGGGAGTCTACAATGAGCAGTTCTTC. The V gene is TRBV7-8, the J gene TRBJ2-1, with 7 bases aligning to TRBD2. Germline V gives CDR1 SGHVS, CDR2 FQNEAQ. Losses at the gene ends were 1 base for V and 3 bases for J; bases not matched to a gene: 3. The CDR3 totals 15 residues.

This clone came up once. V is TRBV19 and J is TRBJ2-2; 7 nucleotides align to TRBD2. The CDR3 consists of 16 residues. The J segment lost 4 bases and the V segment lost 2 bases, leaving 7 bases of the junction unmatched. The germline V gene has CDR1 LNHDA and CDR2 SQIVND (reference sequence). CDR3 amino acids: CASSISPGGPTGELFF. CDR3 bases: TGTGCCAGTAGTATAAGTCCGGGAGGACCCACCGGGGAGCTGTTTTTT.

V gene TRBV4-2 combines with J gene TRBJ2-7; 13 bases align to TRBD2. The V segment lost 0 bases and the J segment 7 bases; nucleotides outside the gene matches: 12. Germline-derived CDR1 and CDR2 are LGHNA and YNFKEQ. The CDR3 consists of 18 residues. CDR3 coding DNA: TGTGCCAGCAGCCAAGATAGCATCAGGACTAGCGGGAGTAGAGAGCAGTACTTC. This translates into CASSQDSIRTSGSREQYF.

This clone was seen many times. The gene calls are TRBV27 and TRBJ2-5, with TRBD2 identical over 7 bases. Unmatched junction bases numbered 9, after V lost 6 bases and J lost 2 bases. The CDR3 extends over 15 amino acids. Germline V gene data show CDR1 as MNHEY and CDR2 as SMNVEV (reference sequence). CDR3 in DNA: TGTGCCAGCAGCTACAGCGGGATGCTACAAGAGACCCAGTACTTC. Its protein product is CASSYSGMLQETQYF.

The chain combines TRBV28 with TRBJ1-1; no reliable D call. This CDR3 has 15 amino acids. Trimming pared 6 bases from V and 8 bases from J, leaving 22 bases between. CDR1 MDHEN and CDR2 SYDVKM come from the germline V gene. This chain's CDR3 is CASSLPGHVTAEAFF. CDR3 nucleotide sequence: TGTGCCAGCAGCCTTCCGGGCCACGTAACAGCCGAAGCTTTCTTT.

V usage is TRBV7-9 and J usage is TRBJ2-1, with 14 bases matching TRBD2. The germline V gene has CDR1 SEHNR and CDR2 FQNEAQ (reference sequence). This CDR3 comprises 16 residues. The trim removed 5 bases at V and 8 bases at J, leaving 8 bases unmatched. CDR3: CASSKEGTSGRHEQFF. In DNA, the CDR3 is TGTGCCAGCAGCAAAGAAGGGACTAGCGGGAGACATGAGCAGTTCTTC.

This clone has more than one count but fewer than ten. The sample carries other DNA sequences with the same CDR3. The chain employs TRBV27 and TRBJ2-2; D unclear. Germline V gene lookup returns CDR1 MNHEY and CDR2 SMNVEV (reference sequence). V was shortened by 1 base and J by 3 bases, with 3 bases between the two germline ends. This CDR3 is 13 amino acids long. CDR3 nucleotide sequence: TGTGCCAGCAGTTTATTGGACACCGGGGAGCTGTTTTTT. Protein: CASSLLDTGELFF.

The CDR3 region is CASTKAGGEYNEQFF. The CDR3, as DNA: TGTGCCAGCACAAAGGCGGGGGGCGAATACAATGAGCAGTTCTTC. V and J are TRBV7-3 and TRBJ2-1; TRBD2 matches 8 bases. Trimming at V came to 7 bases and at J to 4 bases, leaving 9 bases not matched to a gene. This CDR3 is 15 amino acids long. Germline V lookup: CDR1 SGHTA, CDR2 FQGTGA.

The sample holds one count of this clone. This rearrangement joins TRBV5-4 to TRBJ2-3; 9 nucleotides agree with TRBD2. The junction had 1 base not matched to a gene; V was cut back by 0 bases and J by 5 bases. The CDR3 extends over 14 amino acids. CDR1 and CDR2 (germline): SGHNT, YYREEE (reference sequence). CDR3 in amino acids: CASSLVAGEDTQYF. The CDR3 region has the DNA TGTGCCAGCAGCTTGGTAGCGGGAGAAGATACGCAGTATTTT.

This chain uses TRBV11-2 with TRBJ2-7, with D possibly TRBD2 on 6 matching bases. Germline CDR1 SGHAT, CDR2 FQNNGV. This CDR3 region has 16 residues. The V end lost 4 bases, the J end lost 1 base, and 17 bases lay between the germline ends. CDR3 DNA: TGTGCCAGCAGCTCGGGGGAGGTGCGAGCGTCCTACGAGCAGTACTTC. This gives the protein CASSSGEVRASYEQYF.

The genes are TRBV4-3 and TRBJ1-2, with a possible D match to TRBD1 (5 bases). The CDR3 runs 17 residues. Germline V CDR1 and CDR2: LGHNA, YSLEER. The V gene lost 1 base and the J gene lost 8 bases, with 23 bases spanning the gap. The CDR3 protein is CASSQVSRRDLPWGYTF. The CDR3 coding sequence is TGCGCCAGCAGCCAAGTCTCTCGACGGGACCTCCCATGGGGCTACACCTTC.

This clone was recorded once. Compared with germline, one end of the junction differs, possibly owing to a read error. This chain connects TRBV7-9 to TRBJ2-5; D not certain. CDR1 SEHNR and CDR2 FQNEAQ come from the germline V gene (reference sequence). This CDR3 spans 12 amino acids. CDR3 loop: CASRREKESQYF. The CDR3 DNA reads TGTGCCAGCCGACGTGAAAAAGAGTCCCAGTACTTC.

The DNA for the CDR3 is TGTGCCAGCAGCGGAGAGGCGCACGGACCCTACGAGCAGTACTTC. Translating it yields CASSGEAHGPYEQYF. The genes are TRBV11-1 and TRBJ2-7; no firm D call. The CDR3 covers 15 residues. CDR1 and CDR2 from the germline V gene are SGHAT and FQDESV (reference sequence). V was cut by 5 bases and J by 2 bases, with 16 bases left in between.

This clone was recorded only once. The chain couples TRBV9 to TRBJ1-3, with D perhaps matching TRBD1 (5 bases). Germline V gives CDR1 SGDLS, CDR2 YYNGEE. The CDR3 loop spans 14 amino acids. Trimming stripped 4 bases from V and 0 bases from J, with 8 bases between. CDR3 DNA: TGTGCCAGCAGCTTGACAGACTCTGGAAACACCATATATTTT. Amino acid sequence: CASSLTDSGNTIYF.

The rearrangement uses TRBV28 and TRBJ2-7; no firm D call. The CDR3 spans 10 residues. The V gene's germline CDR1 is MDHEN and CDR2 SYDVKM. Trimming pared 6 bases from V and 6 bases from J, leaving 6 bases between. CDR3: CASRRGEQYF. The CDR3 DNA follows: TGTGCCAGCAGGCGCGGCGAGCAGTACTTC.

The chain joins TRBV7-6 to TRBJ2-7, with 10 bases that match TRBD2. Germline loops: CDR1 SGHVS, CDR2 FNYEAQ. The CDR3 loop spans 15 amino acids. Trimming at V came to 5 bases and at J to 3 bases, leaving 7 bases not matched to a gene. In DNA form, the CDR3 reads TGTGCCAGCAGCCCTACTAGCGGGATACACTACGAGCAGTACTTC. This codes for CASSPTSGIHYEQYF.

This clone has just one count. V is TRBV5-1 and J is TRBJ2-7; a weak D match, TRBD1 (6 bases). CDR3 length: 17 amino acids. The V gene lost 4 bases and the J gene lost 0 bases, with 20 bases spanning the gap. From germline, CDR1 is SGHRS and CDR2 YFSETQ. CDR3 sequence reads: CASSPMDSLDHSYEQYF. CDR3 bases: TGCGCCAGCAGCCCAATGGACAGCCTAGATCACTCCTACGAGCAGTACTTC.

The rearrangement links TRBV28 to TRBJ2-5; 7 bases are a match to TRBD2. This CDR3 has 13 residues. Germline assignment: CDR1 MDHEN and CDR2 SYDVKM. V lost 3 bases, J lost 4 bases, and 2 bases stayed unmatched. The CDR3 loop is CASSFERGETQYF. In DNA form, the CDR3 reads TGTGCCAGCAGTTTCGAGCGGGGAGAGACCCAGTACTTC.